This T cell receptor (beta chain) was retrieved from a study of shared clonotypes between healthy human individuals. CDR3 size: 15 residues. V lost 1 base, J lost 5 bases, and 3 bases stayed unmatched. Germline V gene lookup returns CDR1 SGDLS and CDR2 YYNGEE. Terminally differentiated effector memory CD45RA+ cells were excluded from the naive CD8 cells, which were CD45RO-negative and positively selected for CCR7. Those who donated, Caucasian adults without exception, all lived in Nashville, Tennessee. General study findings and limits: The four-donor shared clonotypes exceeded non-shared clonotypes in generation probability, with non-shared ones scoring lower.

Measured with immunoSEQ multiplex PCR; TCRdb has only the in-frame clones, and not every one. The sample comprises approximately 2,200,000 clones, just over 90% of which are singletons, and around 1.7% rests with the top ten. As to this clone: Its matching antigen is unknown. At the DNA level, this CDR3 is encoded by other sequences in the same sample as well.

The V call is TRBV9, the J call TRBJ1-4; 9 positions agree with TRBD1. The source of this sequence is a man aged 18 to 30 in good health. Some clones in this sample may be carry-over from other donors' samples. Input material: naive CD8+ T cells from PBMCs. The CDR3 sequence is CASSVTGTGNEKLFF. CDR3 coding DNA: TGTGCCAGCAGCGTAACGGGGACAGGGAATGAAAAACTGTTTTTT.